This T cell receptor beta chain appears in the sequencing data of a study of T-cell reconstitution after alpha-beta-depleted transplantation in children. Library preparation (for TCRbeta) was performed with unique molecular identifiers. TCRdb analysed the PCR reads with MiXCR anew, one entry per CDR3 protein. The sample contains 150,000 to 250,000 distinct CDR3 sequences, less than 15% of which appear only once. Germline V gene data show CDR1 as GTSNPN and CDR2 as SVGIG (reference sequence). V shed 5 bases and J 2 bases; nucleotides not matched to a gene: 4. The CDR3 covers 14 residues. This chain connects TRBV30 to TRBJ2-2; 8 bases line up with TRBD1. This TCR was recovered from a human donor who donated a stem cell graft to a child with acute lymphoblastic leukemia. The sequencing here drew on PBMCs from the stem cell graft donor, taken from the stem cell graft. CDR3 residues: CAWRTGLNTGELFF. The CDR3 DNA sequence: TGTGCCTGGCGGACAGGGCTAAACACCGGGGAGCTGTTTTTT. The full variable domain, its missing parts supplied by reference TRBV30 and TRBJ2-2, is SQTIHQWPATLVQPVGSPLSLECTVEGTSNPNLYWYRQAAGRGLQLLFYSVGIGQISSEVPQNLSASRPQDRQFILSSKKLLLSDSGFYLCAWRTGLNTGELFFGEGSRLTVL.